Listed below are T cell receptor beta chains from one sample, sequenced in a study of blood T cell repertoires in COVID-19. Repertoires were generated with immunoSEQ multiplex PCR, while TCRdb's copy carries only in-frame clones and drops some. The table records some 460,000 clones, approximately 86% of them present only once. Material for sequencing was PBMCs or T cells enriched from blood (not recorded which). The receptors originated from a young woman who had recovered from COVID-19. Each CDR3 is given with its conserved first and last residue. The order of the fields is clone size, J gene, D gene, V gene, CDR3 DNA, CDR3 protein. A D gene is named only where the DNA matches it firmly. Some rows mark clone size as missing; the rest say once, few, many or name a class of expanded clone.

size: few; J: TRBJ2-7; D: TRBD1; V: TRBV10-3; DNA: TGTGCCATCACCCCGGACAGGGGCCGGGAGCAGTACTTC; CDR3: CAITPDRGREQYF
size: NA; J: TRBJ1-2; D: NA; V: TRBV6-1; DNA: TGTGCCAGCAGTGAATGGGGGGTGGGTAACTATGGCTACACCTTC; CDR3: CASSEWGVGNYGYTF
size: few; J: TRBJ1-2; D: TRBD1; V: TRBV28; DNA: TGTGCCAGCAGTTACCGGGACAGGGCAAACTATGGCTACACCTTC; CDR3: CASSYRDRANYGYTF
size: NA; J: TRBJ2-7; D: TRBD2; V: TRBV10-3; DNA: TGTGCCATCGGGACTAGCGGGGGCTATGAGCAGTACTTC; CDR3: CAIGTSGGYEQYF
size: NA; J: TRBJ1-1; D: NA; V: TRBV5-1; DNA: TGCGCCAGCAGCTCGTTGGTTTCGGGGAACACTGAAGCTTTCTTT; CDR3: CASSSLVSGNTEAFF
size: NA; J: TRBJ1-2; D: NA; V: TRBV27; DNA: TGTGCCAGCAGCTTCACAGGGAGGGGTCCTAACTATGGCTACACCTTC; CDR3: CASSFTGRGPNYGYTF
size: NA; J: TRBJ2-1; D: NA; V: TRBV2; DNA: TGTGCCAGCAGTGATCTAGGGAGTTCATACAATGAGCAGTTCTTC; CDR3: CASSDLGSSYNEQFF
size: NA; J: TRBJ2-5; D: NA; V: TRBV11-1; DNA: TGTGCCAGCCGCTTGGGGCGTGGGGAGACCCAGTACTTC; CDR3: CASRLGRGETQYF
size: NA; J: TRBJ2-1; D: NA; V: TRBV3-1/TRBV3-2; DNA: TGTGCCAGCAGCCTCCGGGTGAATGAGCAGTTCTTC; CDR3: CASSLRVNEQFF
size: NA; J: TRBJ1-2; D: NA; V: TRBV10-3; DNA: TGTGCCATCAGTGAATCCGGGGATCCCTATGGCTACACCTTC; CDR3: CAISESGDPYGYTF
size: NA; J: TRBJ2-7; D: NA; V: TRBV6-5; DNA: TGTGCCAGCAGTTACTCCCGGGGATCCTACGAGCAGTACTTC; CDR3: CASSYSRGSYEQYF
size: NA; J: TRBJ2-1; D: TRBD2; V: TRBV7-2; DNA: TGTGCCAGCAGCTTATATGCGGGGGGCCACAATGAGCAGTTCTTC; CDR3: CASSLYAGGHNEQFF
size: NA; J: TRBJ1-1; D: TRBD1; V: TRBV19; DNA: TGTGCCAGTAGAACCTACAGGGGAGAGACTGAAGCTTTCTTT; CDR3: CASRTYRGETEAFF
size: NA; J: TRBJ2-1; D: TRBD2; V: TRBV19; DNA: TGTGCCAGTAGTATTGAGGAAGCGGGGGGCAATGAGCAGTTCTTC; CDR3: CASSIEEAGGNEQFF
size: few; J: TRBJ2-7; D: NA; V: TRBV5-1; DNA: TGCGCCAGCAGCTCATCAGGGATTCTCGACGAGCAGTACTTC; CDR3: CASSSSGILDEQYF
size: NA; J: TRBJ2-7; D: NA; V: TRBV19; DNA: TGTGCCAGTAGTACGGTAGCTGGTTCCTACGAGCAGTACTTC; CDR3: CASSTVAGSYEQYF
size: NA; J: TRBJ2-2; D: NA; V: TRBV7-9; DNA: TGTGCCGAAGAGACGGAAGGCCCCAATAGCAACACCGGGGAGCTGTTTTTT; CDR3: CAEETEGPNSNTGELFF
size: NA; J: TRBJ1-3; D: TRBD1; V: TRBV5-1; DNA: TGCGCCAGCAGCCTACGAGGCTGGACAGGGAGCCTATTCTCTGGAAACACCATATATTTT; CDR3: CASSLRGWTGSLFSGNTIYF
size: NA; J: TRBJ1-2; D: NA; V: TRBV5-4; DNA: TGTGCCAGCAGCTTTATAGGCGGAGGCTATGGCTACACCTTC; CDR3: CASSFIGGGYGYTF
size: once; J: TRBJ2-5; D: NA; V: TRBV7-9; DNA: TGTGCCAGCAGCTTATATTGGGGGGTCGAAGAGACCCAGTACTTC; CDR3: CASSLYWGVEETQYF
size: NA; J: TRBJ2-1; D: TRBD2; V: TRBV18; DNA: TGTGCCAGCTCACCCTTAGCGGGGGGCCTCTGGGAGCAGTTCTTC; CDR3: CASSPLAGGLWEQFF
size: NA; J: TRBJ1-2; D: TRBD1; V: TRBV7-6; DNA: TGTGCCAGCAGCTCACGGGGACAGCTGGGCTACACCTTC; CDR3: CASSSRGQLGYTF
size: NA; J: TRBJ2-7; D: TRBD2; V: TRBV7-9; DNA: TGTGCCAGCAGCTTAAATGCGGGAGGGCGGGAGCAGTACTTC; CDR3: CASSLNAGGREQYF
size: NA; J: TRBJ1-5; D: NA; V: TRBV2; DNA: TGTGCCAGCAGTGTGTTAAAGGGGCAGAGGAGCAATCAGCCCCAGCATTTT; CDR3: CASSVLKGQRSNQPQHF
size: NA; J: TRBJ1-1; D: TRBD1; V: TRBV5-1; DNA: TGCGCCAGCAGCCACGGAGACAGGGCGGACACTGAAGCTTTCTTT; CDR3: CASSHGDRADTEAFF
size: NA; J: TRBJ1-5; D: TRBD1; V: TRBV30; DNA: TGTGCCTGGAGTGGACAGGGAAGGCAGCCCCAGCATTTT; CDR3: CAWSGQGRQPQHF
size: NA; J: TRBJ1-2; D: NA; V: TRBV7-2; DNA: TGTGCCAGCAGCCTCTATATTACAGCAACGTATGGCTACACCTTC; CDR3: CASSLYITATYGYTF
size: NA; J: TRBJ2-3; D: TRBD2; V: TRBV3-1/TRBV3-2; DNA: TGTGCCAGCAGCCCTCCCCGCAGGGAGGGGACAGATACGCAGTATTTT; CDR3: CASSPPRREGTDTQYF
size: once; J: TRBJ1-2; D: TRBD1; V: TRBV4-1; DNA: TGCGCCAGCAGCCGAGGACGACAGGGCAACTATGGCTACACCTTC; CDR3: CASSRGRQGNYGYTF
size: once; J: TRBJ2-2; D: NA; V: TRBV7-9; DNA: TGTGCCAGCAGCTTAGGAGGGAACGGGGAGCTGTTTTTT; CDR3: CASSLGGNGELFF
size: once; J: TRBJ1-3; D: NA; V: TRBV7-9; DNA: TGTGCCAGCAGCCCGACCAGGGATAGGATTGGAAACACCATATATTTT; CDR3: CASSPTRDRIGNTIYF
size: NA; J: TRBJ1-1; D: NA; V: TRBV2; DNA: TGTGCCAGCAGTGTACAGGGTTTGGTAGGCACTGAAGCTTTCTTT; CDR3: CASSVQGLVGTEAFF
size: NA; J: TRBJ2-3; D: NA; V: TRBV9; DNA: TGTGCCAGCACCCCGAACAGGTTCACAGATACGCAGTATTTT; CDR3: CASTPNRFTDTQYF
size: NA; J: TRBJ1-2; D: NA; V: TRBV7-2; DNA: TGTGCCAGCAGTCGAGACCCATCTGACAGAAGCTACACCTTC; CDR3: CASSRDPSDRSYTF
size: NA; J: TRBJ2-2; D: NA; V: TRBV6-5; DNA: TGTGCCAGCAGTTACTCGATAGGCGGCGGGGAGCTGTTTTTT; CDR3: CASSYSIGGGELFF
size: NA; J: TRBJ1-1; D: NA; V: TRBV30; DNA: TGTGCCTGGAGTTCCAGGGGGAACACTGAAGCTTTCTTT; CDR3: CAWSSRGNTEAFF
size: NA; J: TRBJ1-2; D: NA; V: TRBV4-1; DNA: TGCGCCAGCAGCCAGGATCCTAGGGAGGGATTGAATGGCTACACCTTC; CDR3: CASSQDPREGLNGYTF
size: NA; J: TRBJ2-1; D: NA; V: TRBV5-6; DNA: TGTGCCAGCAGCCATACAGGTTCTGAGCAGTTCTTC; CDR3: CASSHTGSEQFF
size: NA; J: TRBJ2-7; D: NA; V: TRBV2; DNA: TGTGCCAGCAGCCACGGCAGGGATAATTCCTACGAGCAGTACTTC; CDR3: CASSHGRDNSYEQYF
size: few; J: TRBJ1-3; D: NA; V: TRBV5-1; DNA: TGCGCCAGCAGCTTGGATTCTCTGGGGACAGGAAACACCATATATTTT; CDR3: CASSLDSLGTGNTIYF
size: NA; J: TRBJ2-5; D: NA; V: TRBV15; DNA: TGTGCCACCAGCTTCAACAGGGTTGGAGAGACCCAGTACTTC; CDR3: CATSFNRVGETQYF
size: NA; J: TRBJ2-1; D: NA; V: TRBV6-6; DNA: TGTGCCAGCAGTTACGGAGCTGAGGGGCAGTTCTTC; CDR3: CASSYGAEGQFF
size: NA; J: TRBJ2-3; D: TRBD2; V: TRBV7-3; DNA: TGTGCCAGCAGCCCTAGCGGGGGGGAGGATACGCAGTATTTT; CDR3: CASSPSGGEDTQYF
size: NA; J: TRBJ1-5; D: NA; V: TRBV6-1; DNA: TGTGCCAGCAGTGAGGTCTTCGGGGGAAATCAGCCCCAGCATTTT; CDR3: CASSEVFGGNQPQHF
size: NA; J: TRBJ1-5; D: NA; V: TRBV6-6; DNA: TGTGCCAGCAGCTCCTGGGGAGGGCGAGTGACTCAGCCCCAGCATTTT; CDR3: CASSSWGGRVTQPQHF
size: once; J: TRBJ1-3; D: TRBD1; V: TRBV4-1; DNA: TGCGCCAGCAGCCAAGAGACAGGGATAAGAAACACCATATATTTT; CDR3: CASSQETGIRNTIYF
size: NA; J: TRBJ2-7; D: NA; V: TRBV7-9; DNA: TGTGCCAGCAGCCCCTATGGAGGCTACGAGCAGTACTTC; CDR3: CASSPYGGYEQYF
size: NA; J: TRBJ1-5; D: NA; V: TRBV2; DNA: TGTGCCAGCAGTGGTAATGTTGTGTTGGGGCAGATGAATCAGCCCCAGCATTTT; CDR3: CASSGNVVLGQMNQPQHF